This T cell receptor (beta chain) was recorded in a study of blood T cell repertoires in COVID-19. Assay: immunoSEQ multiplex PCR; the TCRdb copy retains only in-frame clones and omits some. Seen here are roughly 74,000 clones, about 89% observed once, and the top ten hold 1% to 1.5%. The V end lost 7 bases, the J end lost 0 bases, and 12 bases lay between the germline ends. Germline CDR1 and CDR2: LNHDA and SQIVND (reference sequence). CDR3 length: 14 residues. The cohort comprised adults aged roughly 18 to 95 years residing in approximately 25 US areas. This sequence was found in a woman between 50 and 59 years old with acute COVID-19. Material: PBMCs or T cells enriched from blood (not recorded which). The rearrangement links TRBV19 to TRBJ1-1; D gene ambiguous. The CDR3 region is CASKRDRMNTEAFF. CDR3 nucleotide sequence: TGTGCCAGTAAGAGGGATCGGATGAACACTGAAGCTTTCTTT. The variable domain in full, with the rest retrieved from reference TRBV19 and TRBJ1-1, is DGGITQSPKYLFRKEGQNVTLSCEQNLNHDAMYWYRQDPGQGLRLIYYSQIVNDFQKGDIAEGYSVSREKKESFPLTVTSAQKNPTAFYLCASKRDRMNTEAFFGQGTRLTVV.